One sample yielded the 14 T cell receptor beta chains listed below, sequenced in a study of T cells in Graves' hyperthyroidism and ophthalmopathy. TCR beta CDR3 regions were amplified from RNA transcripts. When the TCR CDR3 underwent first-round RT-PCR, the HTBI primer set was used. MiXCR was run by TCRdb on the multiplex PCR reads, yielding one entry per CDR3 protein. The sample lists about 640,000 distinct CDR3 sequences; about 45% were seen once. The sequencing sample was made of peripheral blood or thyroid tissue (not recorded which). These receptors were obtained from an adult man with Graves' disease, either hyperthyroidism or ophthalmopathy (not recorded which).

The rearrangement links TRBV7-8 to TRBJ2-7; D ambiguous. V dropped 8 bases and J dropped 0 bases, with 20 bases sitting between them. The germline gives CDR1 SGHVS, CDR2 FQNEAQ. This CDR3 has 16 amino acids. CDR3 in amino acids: CASSPRLTSTSYEQYF. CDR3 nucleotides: TGTGCCAGCTCACCCCGTCTAACGTCAACCTCCTACGAGCAGTACTTC.

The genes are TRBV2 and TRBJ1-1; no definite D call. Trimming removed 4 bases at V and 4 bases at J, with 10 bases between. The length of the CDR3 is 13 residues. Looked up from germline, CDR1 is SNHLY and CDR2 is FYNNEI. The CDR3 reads CASSVGMTTEAFF. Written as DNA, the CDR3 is TGTGCCAGCAGTGTAGGGATGACCACTGAAGCTTTCTTT.

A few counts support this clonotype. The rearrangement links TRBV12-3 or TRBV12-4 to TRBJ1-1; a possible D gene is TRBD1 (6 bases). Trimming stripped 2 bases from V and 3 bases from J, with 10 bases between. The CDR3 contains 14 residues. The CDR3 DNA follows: TGTGCCAGCAGTTTAAGGTCAGGGGACACTGAAGCTTTCTTT. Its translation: CASSLRSGDTEAFF.

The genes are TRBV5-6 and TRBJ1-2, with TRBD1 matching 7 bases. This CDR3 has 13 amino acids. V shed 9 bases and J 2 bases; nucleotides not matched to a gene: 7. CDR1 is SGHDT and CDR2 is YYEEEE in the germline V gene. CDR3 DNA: TGTGCCACCTCACAGGGGATCAACTATGGCTACACCTTC. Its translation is CATSQGINYGYTF.

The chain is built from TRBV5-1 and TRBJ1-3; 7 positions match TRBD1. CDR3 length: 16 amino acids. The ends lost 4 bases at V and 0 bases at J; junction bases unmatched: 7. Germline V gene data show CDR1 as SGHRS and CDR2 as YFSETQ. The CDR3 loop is CASSVEGQLSGNTIYF. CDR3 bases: TGCGCCAGCAGCGTTGAGGGACAGCTCTCTGGAAACACCATATATTTT.

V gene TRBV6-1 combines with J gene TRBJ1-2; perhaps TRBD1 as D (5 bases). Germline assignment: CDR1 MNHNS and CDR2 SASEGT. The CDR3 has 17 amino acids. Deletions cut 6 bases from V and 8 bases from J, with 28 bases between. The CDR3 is CASRLEGGWDGREGYTF. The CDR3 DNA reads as TGTGCCAGCAGGCTAGAGGGTGGTTGGGACGGACGAGAGGGCTACACCTTC.

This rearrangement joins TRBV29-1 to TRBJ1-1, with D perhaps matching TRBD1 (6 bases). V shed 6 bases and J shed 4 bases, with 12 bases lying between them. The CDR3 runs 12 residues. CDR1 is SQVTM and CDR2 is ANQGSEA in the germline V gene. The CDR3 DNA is TGCAGCGTAGGGGGGCGGATCACTGAAGCTTTCTTT. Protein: CSVGGRITEAFF.

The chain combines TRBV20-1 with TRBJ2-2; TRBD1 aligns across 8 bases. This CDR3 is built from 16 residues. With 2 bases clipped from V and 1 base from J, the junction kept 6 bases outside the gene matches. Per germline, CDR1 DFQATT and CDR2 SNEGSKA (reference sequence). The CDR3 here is CSARNEGQGNTGELFF. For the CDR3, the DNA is TGCAGTGCTAGAAATGAAGGACAGGGGAACACCGGGGAGCTGTTTTTT.

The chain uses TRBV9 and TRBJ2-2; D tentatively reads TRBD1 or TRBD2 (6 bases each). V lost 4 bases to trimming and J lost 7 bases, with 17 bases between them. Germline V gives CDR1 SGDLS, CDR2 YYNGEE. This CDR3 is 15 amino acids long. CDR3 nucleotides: TGTGCCAGCAGCCAAGATCTAGGGGGAGGCGGGGAGCTGTTTTTT. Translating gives CASSQDLGGGGELFF. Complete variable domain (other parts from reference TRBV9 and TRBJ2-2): DSGVTQTPKHLITATGQRVTLRCSPRSGDLSVYWYQQSLDQGLQFLIQYYNGEERAKGNILERFSAQQFPDLHSELNLSSLELGDSALYFCASSQDLGGGGELFFGEGSRLTVL.

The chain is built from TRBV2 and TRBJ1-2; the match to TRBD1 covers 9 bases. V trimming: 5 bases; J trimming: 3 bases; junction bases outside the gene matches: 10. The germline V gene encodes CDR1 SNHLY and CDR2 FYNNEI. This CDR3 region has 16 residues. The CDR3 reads CASSSGPGQGHYGYTF. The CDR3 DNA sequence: TGTGCCAGCAGTTCTGGTCCGGGACAGGGACACTATGGCTACACCTTC. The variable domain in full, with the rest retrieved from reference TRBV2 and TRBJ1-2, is EPEVTQTPSHQVTQMGQEVILRCVPISNHLYFYWYRQILGQKVEFLVSFYNNEISEKSEIFDDQFSVERPDGSNFTLKIRSTKLEDSAMYFCASSSGPGQGHYGYTFGSGTRLTVV.

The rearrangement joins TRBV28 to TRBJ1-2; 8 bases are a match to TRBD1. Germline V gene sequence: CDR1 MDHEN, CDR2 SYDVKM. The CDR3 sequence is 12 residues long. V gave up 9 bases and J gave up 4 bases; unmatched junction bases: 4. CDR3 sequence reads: CASEGTGYGYTF. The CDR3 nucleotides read TGTGCCAGTGAGGGGACAGGCTATGGCTACACCTTC.

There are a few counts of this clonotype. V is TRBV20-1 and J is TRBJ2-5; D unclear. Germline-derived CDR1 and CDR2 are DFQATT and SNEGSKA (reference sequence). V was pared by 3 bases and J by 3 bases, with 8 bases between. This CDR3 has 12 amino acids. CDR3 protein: CSASGLKETQYF. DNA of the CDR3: TGCAGTGCTAGCGGTCTCAAAGAGACCCAGTACTTC.

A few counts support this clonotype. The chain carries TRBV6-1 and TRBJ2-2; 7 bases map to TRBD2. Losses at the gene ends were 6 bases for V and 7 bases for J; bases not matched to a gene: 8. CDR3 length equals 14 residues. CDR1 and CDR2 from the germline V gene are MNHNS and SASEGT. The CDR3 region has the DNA TGTGCCAGCAGCCCCAGCGGGAATAACGGGGAGCTGTTTTTT. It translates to CASSPSGNNGELFF.

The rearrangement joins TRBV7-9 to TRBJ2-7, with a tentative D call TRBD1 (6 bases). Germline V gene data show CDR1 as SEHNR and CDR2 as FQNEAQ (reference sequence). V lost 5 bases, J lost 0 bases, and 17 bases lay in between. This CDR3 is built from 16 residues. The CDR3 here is CASSQDRGGFSYEQYF. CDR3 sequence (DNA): TGTGCCAGCAGCCAAGATCGTGGGGGCTTCTCCTACGAGCAGTACTTC.